This is a list of T cell receptor beta chains from one sample in a study of shared clonotypes between healthy human individuals. Profiling relied on immunoSEQ multiplex PCR, and the TCRdb table lists in-frame clones only, not all of them. The sample contains around 980,000 clones, roughly 74% of which appear only once. The source material was memory CD4+ T cells from PBMCs. The origin of the receptors is a man aged 18 to 35 in good health. Some clones in this sample may be carry-over from other donors' samples. The CDR3 runs from the conserved cysteine through the conserved F or W. The order of the fields is D gene, clone size, J gene, V gene, CDR3 protein, CDR3 DNA. A D gene is named only where the DNA matches it firmly. Size values are once, few and many counts, or a class for expanded clones, and some rows have none.

-,-,TRBJ1-2,TRBV18,CASSPQKARDYGYTF,TGTGCCAGCTCACCACAGAAGGCCAGGGACTATGGCTACACCTTC
-,-,TRBJ2-1,TRBV11-2,CASSRNQGSNEQFF,TGTGCCAGCAGCCGCAACCAGGGGTCCAATGAGCAGTTCTTC
-,-,TRBJ2-1,TRBV2,CASRPDRYNEQFF,TGTGCCAGCAGACCCGACAGATACAATGAGCAGTTCTTC
-,-,TRBJ1-1,TRBV28,CASSLWGLMNTEAFF,TGTGCCAGCAGTTTATGGGGGCTTATGAACACTGAAGCTTTCTTT
-,once,TRBJ2-2,TRBV19,CASGQGHGELFF,TGTGCCAGTGGGCAGGGCCACGGGGAGCTGTTTTTT
-,-,TRBJ2-6,TRBV10-3,CAISRATGANVLTF,TGTGCCATCAGTCGGGCAACTGGGGCCAACGTCCTGACTTTC
TRBD1,-,TRBJ1-1,TRBV9,CASSVSPIQGAVEAFF,TGTGCCAGCAGCGTATCCCCAATACAGGGGGCGGTTGAAGCTTTCTTT
-,few,TRBJ1-1,TRBV5-1,CASSTGQNTEAFF,TGCGCCAGCAGCACGGGACAAAACACTGAAGCTTTCTTT
-,-,TRBJ2-3,TRBV7-2,CASSPPPYGRQYF,TGTGCCAGCAGCCCACCACCCTACGGGAGGCAGTATTTT
-,-,TRBJ2-7,TRBV18,CASSPNGGSYEQYF,TGTGCCAGCTCACCAAACGGCGGGTCCTACGAGCAGTACTTC
TRBD1,-,TRBJ2-7,TRBV29-1,CSVGGQGVYEQYF,TGCAGCGTGGGGGGACAGGGCGTATACGAGCAGTACTTC
TRBD2,-,TRBJ2-1,TRBV7-9,CASGGTSGTSGYNEQFF,TGTGCCAGCGGGGGGACTAGCGGGACCTCGGGGTACAATGAGCAGTTCTTC
-,-,TRBJ2-5,TRBV5-4,CASSLSGRRKEETQYF,TGTGCCAGCAGCTTGTCGGGCAGAAGAAAAGAAGAGACCCAGTACTTC
-,few,TRBJ2-1,TRBV15,CATSRDGRDFF,TGTGCCACCAGCAGAGATGGCAGGGATTTCTTC
-,-,TRBJ2-1,TRBV14,CASSQDAGSSYNEQFF,TGTGCCAGCAGCCAAGATGCGGGAAGCTCCTACAATGAGCAGTTCTTC